These T cell receptor beta chains were read from a single sample in a study of T cell repertoires in cytomegalovirus infection. TCRdb re-called the reads through MiXCR, storing one row per CDR3 protein. The sample contains some 600,000 distinct CDR3 sequences, approximately 25% of which appear only once. Material for sequencing was CD8+ T cells from PBMCs. The receptors derive from a human donor in good health (CMV status not recorded). Some clones in this sample may be carry-over from other donors' samples. Each CDR3 is given with its conserved first and last residue. The D gene is left open where the match is weak. The size entry is marked missing in some rows and otherwise reads once, few, many or a size class.

J gene	D gene	clone size	CDR3 length	V gene	CDR3 DNA	CDR3 protein
TRBJ2-2	-	-	16	TRBV7-4	TGTGCCAGCAGCTCATGGACACATACCATCTCCGGGGAGCTGTTTTTT	CASSSWTHTISGELFF
TRBJ2-3	-	many	13	TRBV7-8	TGTGCCAGCAGCTTCGGACCGTCCTATACGCAGTATTTT	CASSFGPSYTQYF
TRBJ1-2	-	few	14	TRBV4-3	TGCGCCAGCAGCCCCTACGGGGCGGACTATGGCTACACCTTC	CASSPYGADYGYTF
TRBJ1-5	-	few	14	TRBV28	TGTGCCAGCAGTTTGTACAGAGGCAATCAGCCCCAGCATTTT	CASSLYRGNQPQHF
TRBJ2-2	-	-	17	TRBV7-3	TGTGCCAGCGGATCCTCCCCACTTTTCGCGAACACCGGGGAGCTGTTTTTT	CASGSSPLFANTGELFF
TRBJ1-6	-	-	15	TRBV28	TGTGCCAGCGACTTGGGGAGCTCCTATAATTCACCCCTCCACTTT	CASDLGSSYNSPLHF
TRBJ2-7	-	few	13	TRBV7-9	TGTGCCAGCAGCTTCGTACACTCCTACGAGCAGTACTTC	CASSFVHSYEQYF
TRBJ2-5	-	few	13	TRBV7-9	TGTGCCAGCACCGACCGAGGTAAAGAGACCCAGTACTTC	CASTDRGKETQYF
TRBJ2-1	-	-	15	TRBV20-1	TGCAGTGCTAGACCCGAGTGGAGCACCTACAATGAGCAGTTCTTC	CSARPEWSTYNEQFF
TRBJ1-2	-	-	12	TRBV27	TGTGCCAGCAGCCCCGTTACGGGGGGCTACACCTTC	CASSPVTGGYTF
TRBJ2-1	-	-	11	TRBV19	TGTGCCAGTAGTAGGGCCACCGAGCAGTTCTTC	CASSRATEQFF
TRBJ1-1	-	many	15	TRBV5-4	TGTGCCAGCAGCTTGGCTAACAGGGTGAACACTGAAGCTTTCTTT	CASSLANRVNTEAFF
TRBJ2-2	-	few	12	TRBV5-4	TGTGCCAGCGGTGTAATCCCCGGGGAGCTGTTTTTT	CASGVIPGELFF
TRBJ1-2	-	few	11	TRBV29-1	TGCAGCGTTCATCCCTACGATGGCTACACCTTC	CSVHPYDGYTF
TRBJ2-1	-	-	16	TRBV15	TGTGCCACCAGCAGACCTGCTGAAATAGGGTACAATGAGCAGTTCTTC	CATSRPAEIGYNEQFF
TRBJ1-4	-	few	14	TRBV14	TGTGCCAGCAGCCAGTCCGGACCCTACCTGGGACTGTTTTTT	CASSQSGPYLGLFF
TRBJ2-3	TRBD2	-	16	TRBV12-5	TGTGCTAGTGGTTTGGATCCTCCTAGCGGGGGGGCCTCGCAGTATTTT	CASGLDPPSGGASQYF
TRBJ2-1	-	few	14	TRBV19	TGTGCCAGTACTTACGGGGACTCCTACAATGAGCAGTTCTTC	CASTYGDSYNEQFF
TRBJ1-4	-	few	13	TRBV28	TGTGCCAGCAGGGGACCTCCTGATGAAAAACTGTTTTTT	CASRGPPDEKLFF
TRBJ1-2	TRBD1	many	16	TRBV7-2	TGTGCCAGCAGCTTAGTCAGGGGGCGCGTCAAGGATGGCTACACCTTC	CASSLVRGRVKDGYTF
TRBJ1-3	-	-	16	TRBV14	TGTGCCAGCAGCCAGAGAGGGCCTCGCTCTGGAAACACCATATATTTT	CASSQRGPRSGNTIYF
TRBJ2-5	-	-	16	TRBV7-9	TGTGCCAGCAGCCCGCCGGTCGGGGGACCCCAAGAGACCCAGTACTTC	CASSPPVGGPQETQYF
TRBJ1-1	-	many	14	TRBV4-1	TGCGCCAGCAGCCAAGATATAAAGGGACGAGAAGCTTTCTTT	CASSQDIKGREAFF
TRBJ1-5	-	many	15	TRBV7-8	TGTGCCAGCAGCTTAGATGGGGGGCCTAATCAGCCCCAGCATTTT	CASSLDGGPNQPQHF
TRBJ2-1	-	-	12	TRBV20-1	TGCAGTGCTGCAATGGGTGGGGATGAGCAGTTCTTC	CSAAMGGDEQFF
TRBJ2-3	TRBD1	few	14	TRBV20-1	TGCAGTGCTAGCCTCCCAGGGGGTCCGGATACGCAGTATTTT	CSASLPGGPDTQYF
TRBJ2-5	TRBD1	many	16	TRBV7-9	TGTGCCAGCAGCTTAGTTCTACAGGGGCGAAAAGAGACCCAGTACTTC	CASSLVLQGRKETQYF